The present T cell receptor (beta chain) was sequenced within a study of blood T cells in healthy people across ages. Findings and caveats of the study: Unsorted PBMCs blocked a conclusive comparison of naive and antigen-experienced cells. Older individuals had lower TCR beta diversity per million T cells (the decline was roughly linear). More naive CD4+ cells and higher diversity marked long-lived donors relative to aged donors.

The second PCR ran roughly 7 to 12 cycles with a sample-barcoded 5' primer and J-beta primers. TCRdb fed the 5' RACE reads into MiXCR, producing one record per CDR3 protein. The data contain some 710,000 distinct CDR3 sequences, 22% of them seen just once; the ten biggest clones take up 22%. Healthy Caucasian individuals from Russia aged about 6 to 90 served as donors. Turning to this clonotype: What it binds is unknown.

The TCR was taken from a man between 70 and 80 years old in good health. What was sequenced was blood.

The CDR3 DNA reads TGTGCCTGGAGCTGGAGGGGTTCAGGCACTGAAGCTTTCTTT. It specifies CAWSWRGSGTEAFF. The chain recombines TRBV30 with TRBJ1-1, with D perhaps TRBD1 (5 bases). The CDR3 has 14 amino acids. From germline, CDR1 is GTSNPN and CDR2 SVGIG (reference sequence). The V end was cut by 3 bases, the J end by 4 bases, with 15 bases between.